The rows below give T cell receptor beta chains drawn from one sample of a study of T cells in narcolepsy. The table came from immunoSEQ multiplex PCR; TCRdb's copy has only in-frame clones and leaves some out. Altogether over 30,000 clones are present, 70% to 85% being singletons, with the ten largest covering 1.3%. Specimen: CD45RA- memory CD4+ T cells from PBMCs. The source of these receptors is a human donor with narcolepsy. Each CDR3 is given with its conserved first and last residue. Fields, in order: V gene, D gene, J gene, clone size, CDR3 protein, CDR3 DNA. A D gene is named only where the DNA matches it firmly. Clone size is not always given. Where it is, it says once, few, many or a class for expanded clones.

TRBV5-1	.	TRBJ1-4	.	CASSLSGTNEKLFF	TGCGCCAGCAGCTTATCCGGAACTAATGAAAAACTGTTTTTT
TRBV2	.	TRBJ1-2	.	CASSEGYYGYTF	TGTGCCAGCAGTGAAGGGTACTATGGCTACACCTTC
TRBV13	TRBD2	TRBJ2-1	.	CASSLQRGENNEQFF	TGTGCCAGCAGCCTTCAGCGGGGGGAAAACAATGAGCAGTTCTTC
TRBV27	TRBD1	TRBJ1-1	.	CASSLTGGGTEAFF	TGTGCCAGCAGTTTGACAGGGGGCGGCACTGAAGCTTTCTTT
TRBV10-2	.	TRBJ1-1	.	CASSEQRNTEAFF	TGCGCCAGCAGTGAGCAGCGGAACACTGAAGCTTTCTTT
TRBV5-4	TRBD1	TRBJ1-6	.	CASSRQGSNSPLHF	TGTGCCAGCAGCCGACAGGGGTCGAATTCACCCCTCCACTTT
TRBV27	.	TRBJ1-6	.	CASSSLGSSPLHF	TGTGCCAGCAGTTCCCTAGGGAGCTCACCCCTCCACTTT
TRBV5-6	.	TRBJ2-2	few	CASSIRTVNTGELFF	TGTGCCAGCAGCATACGGACAGTTAACACCGGGGAGCTGTTTTTT
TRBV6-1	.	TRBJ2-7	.	CASSENARGRGSYEQYF	TGTGCCAGCAGTGAAAACGCTCGGGGCCGCGGATCCTACGAGCAGTACTTC
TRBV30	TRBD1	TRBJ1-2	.	CAWKMGRGLKGYTF	TGTGCCTGGAAGATGGGCAGGGGGCTGAAGGGCTACACCTTC
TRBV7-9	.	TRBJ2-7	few	CASSLGGHYEQYF	TGTGCCAGCAGCCTCGGGGGTCACTACGAGCAGTACTTC
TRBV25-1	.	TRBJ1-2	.	CASSGLMDRHGDYGYTF	TGTGCCAGCAGTGGACTCATGGACAGACATGGCGACTATGGCTACACCTTC
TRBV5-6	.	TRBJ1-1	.	CASTWGDTEAFF	TGTGCCAGCACCTGGGGGGACACTGAAGCTTTCTTT
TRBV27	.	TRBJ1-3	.	CASSLTYSSGNTIYF	TGTGCCAGCAGTTTGACTTACAGCTCTGGAAACACCATATATTTT
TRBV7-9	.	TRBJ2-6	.	CASSSSRQAYSSGANVLTF	TGTGCCAGCAGTTCATCCCGACAGGCCTACAGCTCTGGGGCCAACGTCCTGACTTTC
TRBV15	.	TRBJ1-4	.	CATKSPEVKKLFF	TGTGCCACCAAATCCCCCGAAGTAAAAAAACTGTTTTTT
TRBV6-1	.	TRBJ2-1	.	CASRGDSNEQFF	TGTGCCAGCAGGGGAGACAGCAATGAGCAGTTCTTC
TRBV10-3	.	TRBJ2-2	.	CAISESRGGGELFF	TGTGCCATCAGTGAGTCCCGTGGTGGCGGGGAGCTGTTTTTT
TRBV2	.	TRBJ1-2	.	CASSEASRAGGGYTF	TGTGCCAGCAGTGAAGCGTCCAGGGCAGGTGGCGGCTACACCTTC
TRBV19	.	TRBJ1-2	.	CASSIAPGHINYGYTF	TGTGCCAGTAGTATAGCGCCGGGACATATTAACTATGGCTACACCTTC
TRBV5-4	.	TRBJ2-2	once	CASSPQAGAGTGELFF	TGTGCCAGCAGCCCCCAGGCGGGGGCGGGGACCGGGGAGCTGTTTTTT
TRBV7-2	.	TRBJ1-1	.	CASSSQVVGGTEAFF	TGTGCCAGCAGCTCGCAGGTAGTTGGCGGCACTGAAGCTTTCTTT
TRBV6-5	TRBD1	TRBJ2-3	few	CASSYGTGATDTQYF	TGTGCCAGCAGTTACGGGACAGGAGCCACAGATACGCAGTATTTT
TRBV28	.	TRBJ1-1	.	CASSLARVGAEAFF	TGTGCCAGCAGTTTGGCCCGGGTCGGGGCTGAAGCTTTCTTT
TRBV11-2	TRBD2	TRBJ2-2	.	CASSFVSGGNTGELFF	TGTGCCAGCAGCTTCGTTAGCGGGGGGAACACCGGGGAGCTGTTTTTT
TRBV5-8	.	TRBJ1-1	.	CASSRTKNTEAFF	TGTGCCAGCAGCAGGACCAAGAACACTGAAGCTTTCTTT
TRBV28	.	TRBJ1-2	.	CASSPQEIGGYTF	TGTGCCAGCAGTCCTCAGGAAATTGGTGGCTACACCTTC
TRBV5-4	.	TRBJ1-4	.	CASSSQGSANEKLFF	TGTGCCAGCAGCTCTCAGGGGTCGGCTAATGAAAAACTGTTTTTT